The 27 T cell receptor beta chains below were found in one sample sequenced in a study of cytomegalovirus exposure and HLA in healthy donors. The PCR employed 60 Vbeta primers together with 13 Jbeta primers. Method: immunoSEQ multiplex PCR; TCRdb's copy keeps in-frame clones and lacks some. The table shows approximately 160,000 clones, with around 65% occurring only once. The sequenced sample consisted of PBMCs. These receptors were obtained from a woman aged 40 to 50 in good health and CMV-seropositive.

The genes are TRBV5-1 and TRBJ2-7, with 8 bases identical to TRBD1. The CDR3 is made up of 14 amino acids. V lost 3 bases to trimming and J lost 6 bases; unmatched junction nucleotides: 8. Germline lookup yields CDR1 SGHRS and CDR2 YFSETQ. The chain's CDR3 is CASSSRGQGTEQYF. CDR3 in DNA: TGCGCCAGCAGCTCCCGCGGACAGGGCACCGAGCAGTACTTC.

The table lists this clone with a few counts. One end of the junction is discordant with germline, which a read error may explain. The chain joins TRBV4-3 to TRBJ1-5, with TRBD1 as a possible D gene (5 bases). This CDR3 has 15 residues. CDR1 and CDR2 (germline): LGHNA, YSLEER. The CDR3 DNA sequence: TGCGCCAGCAGCCAAGATATAGGGGTCAATCAGCCCCAGAATTTT. Translation gives CASSQDIGVNQPQNF.

The chain employs TRBV10-3 and TRBJ2-5; 8 bases line up with TRBD1. Trimming took 6 bases from V and 2 from J; bases not matched to a gene: 8. This CDR3 is 15 amino acids long. The germline V gene encodes CDR1 ENHRY and CDR2 SYGVKD. Here the CDR3 DNA reads TGTGCCATCAGCCGCCGGACAGGGCGTCAAGAGACCCAGTACTTC. It yields the protein CAISRRTGRQETQYF.

The rearrangement uses TRBV4-3 and TRBJ2-1, with 10 positions matching TRBD2. The CDR3 is 16 residues long. With 0 bases clipped from V and 9 bases from J, the junction kept 8 bases outside the gene matches. The germline V gene encodes CDR1 LGHNA and CDR2 YSLEER. The CDR3 sequence: CASSQDRSGRAGEQFF. For the CDR3, the DNA is TGCGCCAGCAGCCAAGATCGGAGCGGGAGGGCCGGTGAGCAGTTCTTC.

V gene TRBV19 combines with J gene TRBJ1-5; D perhaps matches TRBD1 (6 bases). This CDR3 is 15 amino acids long. Trimming removed 5 bases at V and 3 bases at J, with 14 bases between. Germline V CDR1 and CDR2: LNHDA, SQIVND (reference sequence). CDR3 sequence: CASSVQGIDNQPQHF. Here the CDR3 DNA reads TGTGCCAGTAGTGTCCAGGGGATAGACAATCAGCCCCAGCATTTT.

This chain joins TRBV7-9 and TRBJ1-1; 10 positions agree with TRBD1. V shed 5 bases and J 5 bases; nucleotides not matched to a gene: 2. Germline V gives CDR1 SEHNR, CDR2 FQNEAQ (reference sequence). This CDR3 contains 13 residues. The CDR3 loop reads CASSGQGGTEAFF. In DNA, the CDR3 is TGTGCCAGCAGCGGACAGGGGGGGACTGAAGCTTTCTTT.

This chain uses TRBV27 with TRBJ2-2; TRBD2 matches 10 bases. CDR3 size: 15 residues. V gave up 2 bases and J gave up 5 bases; unmatched junction bases: 2. The germline gives CDR1 MNHEY, CDR2 SMNVEV (reference sequence). The CDR3 loop is CASSLRAGGTGELFF. The CDR3 region has the DNA TGTGCCAGCAGTTTAAGAGCGGGAGGGACCGGGGAGCTGTTTTTT.

The chain employs TRBV10-3 and TRBJ2-7, with 9 bases that match TRBD2. The germline V gene encodes CDR1 ENHRY and CDR2 SYGVKD. The CDR3 is 14 amino acids. V trimming: 8 bases; J trimming: 2 bases; junction bases outside the gene matches: 7. The chain's CDR3 is CAISGLAGTYEQYF. The CDR3, as DNA: TGTGCCATCTCCGGTCTAGCGGGGACCTACGAGCAGTACTTC.

This clone has only a few counts. This sequence joins TRBV5-1 and TRBJ2-3, with TRBD1 matching 11 bases. The CDR3 sequence is 16 residues long. The V gene end was trimmed by 1 base and the J gene end by 2 bases; junction bases not matched to a gene: 3. CDR1 SGHRS and CDR2 YFSETQ come from the germline V gene. DNA of the CDR3: TGCGCCAGCAGCTTGTGGACAGGGGGCCTCACAGATACGCAGTATTTT. This encodes CASSLWTGGLTDTQYF.

This clone was seen only a few times. The chain couples TRBV13 to TRBJ2-5, with TRBD2 matching 12 bases. The CDR3 contains 15 residues. The trim removed 5 bases at V and 2 bases at J, leaving 3 bases unmatched. Germline lookup yields CDR1 PRHDT and CDR2 FYEKMQ (reference sequence). The CDR3 region is CASSPGLAGQETQYF. In DNA, the CDR3 is TGTGCCAGCAGCCCGGGACTAGCGGGTCAAGAGACCCAGTACTTC.

This clone was counted between two and nine times. The chain is built from TRBV19 and TRBJ1-5; perhaps TRBD1 as D (6 bases). The ends were cut back, 4 bases at V and 1 base at J, with 17 bases in the middle. Germline loops: CDR1 LNHDA, CDR2 SQIVND (reference sequence). The CDR3 consists of 17 residues. The CDR3 region has the DNA TGTGCCAGTAGTACCCCGCCGGACAGTATGAGCAATCAGCCCCAGCATTTT. Translating gives CASSTPPDSMSNQPQHF.

This clone showed up just a few times. The germline gene is not matched at one end of the junction; a read error may be the cause. The rearrangement joins TRBV7-7 to TRBJ2-1; 8 nucleotides align to TRBD2. The CDR3 length is 17 residues. Per germline, CDR1 SSHAT and CDR2 FNYEAQ (reference sequence). CDR3 bases: TGTGCTAGCAGCTTGACGGGAGGGCCGGGGTCCTACAATGAGCAGTTCTTC. It codes for CASSLTGGPGSYNEQFF.

The chain combines TRBV15 with TRBJ2-5; 7 bases map to TRBD2. V trimming: 0 bases; J trimming: 7 bases; junction bases outside the gene matches: 11. The CDR3 consists of 16 residues. Looked up from germline, CDR1 is LNHNV and CDR2 is YYDKDF (reference sequence). CDR3 residues: CATSRDRAAGSGTQYF. The CDR3 DNA is TGTGCCACCAGCAGAGATCGGGCAGCGGGGTCGGGGACCCAGTACTTC.

This chain connects TRBV2 to TRBJ1-3; D remains unclear. CDR1 SNHLY and CDR2 FYNNEI come from the germline V gene. Deletions cut 8 bases from V and 0 bases from J, with 14 bases between. The CDR3 is 15 amino acids. CDR3 DNA sequence: TGTGCCAGCTCCAGTGATATCATCTCTGGAAACACCATATATTTT. The encoded protein is CASSSDIISGNTIYF.

This clone was seen more than once but under ten times. V and J are TRBV4-1 and TRBJ2-1; D is unclear. This CDR3 is built from 13 residues. The ends were cut back, 0 bases at V and 4 bases at J, with 4 bases in the middle. Germline V lookup: CDR1 MGHRA, CDR2 YSYEKL. The CDR3 sequence: CASSQDPYNEQFF. CDR3 coding DNA: TGCGCCAGCAGCCAAGACCCTTACAATGAGCAGTTCTTC.

The chain combines TRBV19 with TRBJ1-5; no definite D call. Germline loops: CDR1 LNHDA, CDR2 SQIVND (reference sequence). The CDR3 totals 15 residues. The V end lost 3 bases, the J end lost 0 bases, and 9 bases lay between the germline ends. CDR3 region: CASSMADYSNQPQHF. The DNA of the CDR3 is TGTGCCAGTAGTATGGCGGACTATAGCAATCAGCCCCAGCATTTT. Combining the CDR3 with reference TRBV19 and TRBJ1-5 gives the whole variable domain DGGITQSPKYLFRKEGQNVTLSCEQNLNHDAMYWYRQDPGQGLRLIYYSQIVNDFQKGDIAEGYSVSREKKESFPLTVTSAQKNPTAFYLCASSMADYSNQPQHFGDGTRLSIL.

This clone was observed a few times. The chain links TRBV28 to TRBJ2-4, with 9 bases identical to TRBD2. The CDR3 contains 19 residues. Germline V lookup: CDR1 MDHEN, CDR2 SYDVKM. Trimming removed 6 bases from V and 0 bases from J; junction bases left unmatched: 15. The CDR3 coding sequence is TGTGCCAGCAGGGCATCCGGGACTAGCTTAACACTAGCCAAAAACATTCAGTACTTC. Its protein product is CASRASGTSLTLAKNIQYF.

The chain links TRBV5-1 to TRBJ1-1, with D tentatively TRBD1 (5 bases). Germline CDR1 is SGHRS and CDR2 is YFSETQ. Between the trimmed V and J ends, which lost 0 bases and 1 base, there was a span of 7 bases. This CDR3 region has 14 residues. CDR3 sequence: CASSLGQTNTEAFF. The CDR3 region has the DNA TGCGCCAGCAGCTTGGGACAGACGAACACTGAAGCTTTCTTT.

This rearrangement joins TRBV4-3 to TRBJ1-1, with TRBD1 as a possible D gene (6 bases). The length of the CDR3 is 17 residues. Germline CDR1 is LGHNA and CDR2 is YSLEER. Between the trimmed V and J ends, which lost 4 bases and 0 bases, there was a span of 18 bases. The CDR3 coding sequence is TGCGCCAGCAGCCCGCAGGGGCCTAATGGGATGAACACTGAAGCTTTCTTT. This sequence encodes CASSPQGPNGMNTEAFF.

The chain combines TRBV7-3 with TRBJ1-6; TRBD1 is a possible D gene (6 bases). Deletions cut 6 bases from V and 6 bases from J, with 12 bases between. The CDR3 runs to 14 residues. Germline V lookup: CDR1 SGHTA, CDR2 FQGTGA. The CDR3 reads CASSPTGANSPLHF. DNA of the CDR3: TGTGCCAGCAGTCCGACAGGCGCTAATTCACCCCTCCACTTT.

This clone has just a few counts. This chain connects TRBV28 to TRBJ1-1; 12 nucleotides align to TRBD1. V gave up 5 bases and J gave up 1 base; unmatched junction bases: 8. CDR1 is MDHEN, CDR2 SYDVKM, per germline. This CDR3 contains 17 residues. The CDR3 DNA sequence: TGTGCCAGCAGTCTCCGAGGGACAGGGGGCAAGAACACTGAAGCTTTCTTT. Translated, it gives CASSLRGTGGKNTEAFF.

A few counts support this clone. This sequence joins TRBV2 and TRBJ2-6; TRBD1 agrees at 7 bases. CDR1 SNHLY and CDR2 FYNNEI come from the germline V gene. J gave up 10 bases and V 6 bases, and 6 bases lay outside the gene matches. This CDR3 is 13 amino acids long. The DNA for the CDR3 is TGTGCCAGCAGCGGTGGGACAGATAACGTCCTGACTTTC. This encodes CASSGGTDNVLTF. Full variable domain (rest looked up from reference TRBV2 and TRBJ2-6): EPEVTQTPSHQVTQMGQEVILRCVPISNHLYFYWYRQILGQKVEFLVSFYNNEISEKSEIFDDQFSVERPDGSNFTLKIRSTKLEDSAMYFCASSGGTDNVLTFGAGSRLTVL.

The chain carries TRBV11-2 and TRBJ2-7; no definite D call. Trimming stripped 1 base from V and 5 bases from J, with 9 bases between. This CDR3 spans 13 amino acids. CDR1 SGHAT and CDR2 FQNNGV come from the germline V gene. The CDR3 is CASSLGRFNEQYF. The CDR3 region has the DNA TGTGCCAGCAGCTTAGGCAGATTCAACGAGCAGTACTTC.

This chain connects TRBV28 to TRBJ2-3, with 10 bases identical to TRBD2. The germline V gene has CDR1 MDHEN and CDR2 SYDVKM. Trimming at V came to 5 bases and at J to 0 bases, leaving 11 bases not matched to a gene. The CDR3 spans 18 residues. CDR3 nucleotides: TGTGCCAGCAGTCTCCCAGGGGCTAGCGGGGGTAGCACAGATACGCAGTATTTT. Its translation: CASSLPGASGGSTDTQYF.

The chain combines TRBV28 with TRBJ1-2; the D is unclear. CDR1 and CDR2 (germline): MDHEN, SYDVKM. There are 13 residues in the CDR3. Trimming left V 8 bases short and J 0 bases short, with 10 bases between. The CDR3 region is CASAVGANYGYTF. CDR3 nucleotides: TGTGCCAGCGCGGTTGGAGCTAACTATGGCTACACCTTC.

The chain couples TRBV4-3 to TRBJ1-6; the match to TRBD1 covers 8 bases. This CDR3 is 18 amino acids long. The germline V gene has CDR1 LGHNA and CDR2 YSLEER. Trimming cost V 4 bases and J 5 bases; bases outside gene matches: 13. The CDR3 nucleotides are TGCGCCAGCAGCCGCGAGCACGCAGGGGGCCCGAATAATTCACCCCTCCACTTT. Translating it yields CASSREHAGGPNNSPLHF.

The V call is TRBV9, the J call TRBJ2-5, with D possibly matching TRBD2 (6 bases). CDR1 is SGDLS, CDR2 YYNGEE, per germline. The CDR3 is made up of 15 amino acids. Trimming removed 2 bases from V and 5 bases from J, with 16 bases in between. CDR3 coding DNA: TGTGCCAGCAGCGTCGGCGGGGTCCGGGTGGAGACCCAGTACTTC. It specifies CASSVGGVRVETQYF. Full variable domain (rest looked up from reference TRBV9 and TRBJ2-5): DSGVTQTPKHLITATGQRVTLRCSPRSGDLSVYWYQQSLDQGLQFLIQYYNGEERAKGNILERFSAQQFPDLHSELNLSSLELGDSALYFCASSVGGVRVETQYFGPGTRLLVL.